This paragraph covers one T cell receptor (beta chain) sequence. What antigen it recognizes has not been identified. No base quality values were provided; no much bigger clone lies one nucleotide off. At one collaborating source in Seattle, patients were enrolled during active infection and were followed longitudinally through the course of disease. Whole blood was collected in K2EDTA tubes by collaborating institutions according to the institutions' own protocols. For TCRbeta analysis, collaborators shipped samples in one of three forms: frozen whole blood, isolated PBMCs, or DNA extracted from either of those sample types. This sample is drawn from a study of blood T cell repertoires in COVID-19 (dated by TCRdb to about 2020). Regarding the study in general: Collaborator samples came from the United States, Italy and Spain and covered acute and convalescent phases of COVID-19. Where available, HLA class I and class II types were taken from metadata supplied by the sample provider and were not determined by assay-based typing. Samples came from the ongoing ImmuneRACE study (first 160 participants) plus 1,254 subjects from 6 global collaborators. A freely available public database, intended as a resource for researchers studying the immune response to SARS-CoV-2, is where the repertoires were released. The material from the prospective study consisted of cDNA or gDNA derived from T cells, B-cell-depleted T cells, or PBMCs. Nearly every sample came with metadata listing a de-identified subject ID, COVID-19 status, age in years and sex. Deeply sampled blood TCRbeta repertoires from subjects exposed to, actively infected with, or recovered from COVID-19 were included in the dataset.

TCRbeta CDR3 regions were amplified from genomic DNA using the immunoSEQ Assay, a bias-controlled multiplex PCR. The authors processed their data as follows. Within the assay, amplification of reference gene primers was used to estimate how many nucleated cells each sample contained. To quantify the absolute abundance of each unique TCRbeta CDR3 rearrangement, sequence reads were collapsed and filtered. For each sample, productive Simpson clonality was calculated as the square root of Simpson's diversity index over productive rearrangements. The immuneACCESS repertoire file appears here via TCRdb, limited to in-frame rearrangements. These files lack a portion of the clones; in checked studies, under half of the deficit traces to unresolved V genes, and the cause of the others is not known. That table supplies the V and J calls and clone size; D and trimming were determined from the DNA. In all, the sample holds about 420,000 clones, and about 90% of those were seen once. Of the sample, roughly 0.78% falls within the top ten clones.

The CDR3, from cysteine to phenylalanine, totals 11 residues. Only CDR3 DNA remains: 33 bases, in frame from the first base. For CDR1 and CDR2, the germline V gene lists MNHEY and SVGEGT. The germline ends are 7 bases apart after V is trimmed by 5 bases and J by 5 bases. The investigation overall reported the following: The quantity of clinical and demographic metadata differed by source and by participant and was supplied without curation.

Here the chain combines TRBV6-2 or TRBV6-3 and TRBJ2-7; the D gene identity is not certain. The sample comprised peripheral blood. This clonotype was sampled from a man aged 18 to 30 with COVID-19, enrolled during active disease. The bases are TGTGCCAGCAGTCCCCAGGACGAGCAGTACTTC. Its coded protein is CASSPQDEQYF.